This is a list of T cell receptor beta chains from one sample in a study of blood T cell repertoires in COVID-19. Assay used: immunoSEQ multiplex PCR; TCRdb lists only in-frame clones, some missing. This repertoire shows about 160,000 clones, 70% to 90% found once; its top ten account for less than 8.5%. Sample: PBMCs or T cells enriched from blood (not recorded which). These receptors came from a woman in her forties or fifties who had recovered from COVID-19. CDR3s include the opening cysteine and the closing phenylalanine or tryptophan. The D gene is left open where the match is weak. The size field is filled for only some rows; it gives once, few, many or a size class.

CDR3 DNA: TGTGCCAGCAGCTTAGCCCGACAGTTGCTTAACTATGGCTACACCTTC
CDR3 protein: CASSLARQLLNYGYTF
D gene: NA
J gene: TRBJ1-2
clone size: NA
V gene: TRBV7-2

CDR3 DNA: TGCAGCGTGGTGGACAGGGTTAAGGGGCTCGTGGCTGAAGCTTTCTTT
CDR3 protein: CSVVDRVKGLVAEAFF
D gene: TRBD1
J gene: TRBJ1-1
clone size: NA
V gene: TRBV29-1

CDR3 DNA: TGTGCCAGCAGTTATCCTGAGGGATTAGGGAACACTGAAGCTTTCTTT
CDR3 protein: CASSYPEGLGNTEAFF
D gene: NA
J gene: TRBJ1-1
clone size: NA
V gene: TRBV6-5

CDR3 DNA: TGTGCCAGCAGCCTGAGACAGGGAGGCTCAACTTACTATGGCTACACCTTC
CDR3 protein: CASSLRQGGSTYYGYTF
D gene: TRBD1
J gene: TRBJ1-2
clone size: NA
V gene: TRBV3-1/TRBV3-2

CDR3 DNA: TGTGCCAGCAGCTTAGTAGGGGCCCCAACAGATACGCAGTATTTT
CDR3 protein: CASSLVGAPTDTQYF
D gene: NA
J gene: TRBJ2-3
clone size: NA
V gene: TRBV7-6

CDR3 DNA: TGTGCCAGTAGTATTTTTGGGACTGCTAATGAAAAACTGTTTTTT
CDR3 protein: CASSIFGTANEKLFF
D gene: NA
J gene: TRBJ1-4
clone size: NA
V gene: TRBV19

CDR3 DNA: TGTGCCTGGAGTGGCGGAGGCCCAGATACGCAGTATTTT
CDR3 protein: CAWSGGGPDTQYF
D gene: NA
J gene: TRBJ2-3
clone size: NA
V gene: TRBV30

CDR3 DNA: TGTGCCAGCAGCCCCTCGACAGGGGGCTCCAAAAACATTCAGTACTTC
CDR3 protein: CASSPSTGGSKNIQYF
D gene: TRBD1
J gene: TRBJ2-4
clone size: few
V gene: TRBV9

CDR3 DNA: TGTGCCAGCAGCTTAGGGGGGAGGAAGGAAAAACTGTTTTTT
CDR3 protein: CASSLGGRKEKLFF
D gene: NA
J gene: TRBJ1-4
clone size: NA
V gene: TRBV7-2

CDR3 DNA: TGTGCCAGCAGCGTACGGGGGGCCGTAAGCAATGAGCAGTTCTTC
CDR3 protein: CASSVRGAVSNEQFF
D gene: NA
J gene: TRBJ2-1
clone size: NA
V gene: TRBV9

CDR3 DNA: TGTGCCACCAGTGATTTGGGGCTAGCGGGGCGGGATACGCAGTATTTT
CDR3 protein: CATSDLGLAGRDTQYF
D gene: TRBD2
J gene: TRBJ2-3
clone size: once
V gene: TRBV24-1